These 19 T cell receptor beta chains originate from one sample sequenced in a study of blood T cell repertoires in COVID-19. The protocol was immunoSEQ multiplex PCR, while the TCRdb copy is restricted to in-frame clones and leaves out a portion. The repertoire holds about 270,000 clones, with roughly 80% as singletons. Sample: peripheral blood. The source of these receptors is a human donor with COVID-19, enrolled during active disease. The donor label of this sample is uncertain.

With regard to this clone: This sample also contains other DNA sequences that code for the same CDR3. CDR3 in DNA: TGTGCCTGGAGTGTGTCAGGCAATCAGCCCCAGCATTTT. Translated: CAWSVSGNQPQHF. This chain joins TRBV30 and TRBJ1-5; D call uncertain. V lost 0 bases and J 2 bases, leaving 5 bases between the germline ends. CDR1 GTSNPN and CDR2 SVGIG come from the germline V gene (reference sequence). This CDR3 spans 13 amino acids. Full variable domain (rest looked up from reference TRBV30 and TRBJ1-5): SQTIHQWPATLVQPVGSPLSLECTVEGTSNPNLYWYRQAAGRGLQLLFYSVGIGQISSEVPQNLSASRPQDRQFILSSKKLLLSDSGFYLCAWSVSGNQPQHFGDGTRLSIL.

This chain joins TRBV5-1 and TRBJ2-5; the match to TRBD1 covers 9 bases. CDR1 is SGHRS and CDR2 is YFSETQ in the germline V gene. The V and J ends lost 4 bases and 5 bases, in that order; junction bases with no gene match: 9. The CDR3 covers 15 residues. The CDR3 reads CASSVVTGGSETQYF. DNA for the CDR3: TGCGCCAGCAGCGTCGTGACAGGGGGATCGGAGACCCAGTACTTC.

The J gene is TRBJ1-6, the V gene TRBV30; TRBD1 aligns across 7 bases. V trimming: 2 bases; J trimming: 7 bases; junction bases outside the gene matches: 5. This CDR3 comprises 14 residues. Germline-derived CDR1 and CDR2 are GTSNPN and SVGIG (reference sequence). This CDR3 is CAWSLTGTNSPLHF. The CDR3 coding sequence is TGTGCCTGGAGTCTGACAGGGACAAATTCACCCCTCCACTTT.

The chain uses TRBV5-1 and TRBJ1-1, with D unclear. With 3 bases removed from V and 2 bases from J, the gap between germline ends came to 5 bases. The CDR3 has 12 amino acids. CDR1 and CDR2 from the germline V gene are SGHRS and YFSETQ. Written as DNA, the CDR3 is TGCGCCAGCAGCTATACAAACACTGAAGCTTTCTTT. Its translation: CASSYTNTEAFF.

Turning to this clone: This CDR3 is also generated by other DNA sequences in the sample. The CDR3 loop reads CASSQTVNTEAFF. CDR3 bases: TGTGCCAGCAGCCAGACAGTGAACACTGAAGCTTTCTTT. The rearrangement links TRBV3-1 (or the pseudogene TRBV3-2) to TRBJ1-1; tentatively, D is TRBD1 (5 bases). The CDR3 contains 13 residues. With 3 bases removed from V and 0 bases from J, the gap between germline ends came to 5 bases. CDR1 is LGHDT, CDR2 YNNKEL, per germline (reference sequence).

The rearrangement links TRBV28 to TRBJ1-5; 8 bases fit TRBD1. From germline, CDR1 is MDHEN and CDR2 SYDVKM. V lost 4 bases to trimming and J lost 7 bases; unmatched junction nucleotides: 6. This CDR3 is 14 amino acids long. The CDR3 is CASSWTGRSQPQHF. The CDR3 DNA reads TGTGCCAGCAGTTGGACAGGGCGAAGCCAGCCCCAGCATTTT. Variable domain in full (rest from reference TRBV28 and TRBJ1-5): DVKVTQSSRYLVKRTGEKVFLECVQDMDHENMFWYRQDPGLGLRLIYFSYDVKMKEKGDIPEGYSVSREKKERFSLILESASTNQTSMYLCASSWTGRSQPQHFGDGTRLSIL.

The chain has TRBV4-1 and TRBJ1-5; D is undetermined. From germline, CDR1 is MGHRA and CDR2 YSYEKL. The length of the CDR3 is 15 residues. The ends were cut back, 0 bases at V and 6 bases at J, with 12 bases in the middle. DNA of the CDR3: TGCGCCAGCAGCCAAGAGAGAGGGCGCGGTCAGCCCCAGCATTTT. Residues: CASSQERGRGQPQHF.

A single count supports this clone. The chain is built from TRBV9 and TRBJ1-6; D is undetermined. The V end lost 0 bases, the J end lost 0 bases, and 13 bases lay between the germline ends. This CDR3 has 18 amino acids. Germline-derived CDR1 and CDR2 are SGDLS and YYNGEE. DNA for the CDR3: TGTGCCAGCAGCGTAGGGACTCTCCGAGGCTCCTATAATTCACCCCTCCACTTT. Translated: CASSVGTLRGSYNSPLHF.

The chain recombines TRBV19 with TRBJ1-2; 10 nucleotides match TRBD1. Looked up from germline, CDR1 is LNHDA and CDR2 is SQIVND (reference sequence). The trim removed 4 bases at V and 3 bases at J, leaving 2 bases unmatched. The CDR3 loop spans 14 amino acids. CDR3 sequence reads: CASSTTGGYYGYTF. The CDR3 DNA reads as TGTGCCAGTAGTACGACAGGGGGCTACTATGGCTACACCTTC.

The rearrangement links TRBV9 to TRBJ2-5; 10 bases agree with TRBD2. V gave up 4 bases and J gave up 5 bases; unmatched junction bases: 8. Germline loops: CDR1 SGDLS, CDR2 YYNGEE. The CDR3 runs 15 residues. The CDR3 spells CASSPGAGGSETQYF. The CDR3 nucleotides read TGTGCCAGCAGCCCAGGAGCGGGAGGGTCGGAGACCCAGTACTTC.

This sequence joins TRBV10-3 and TRBJ2-1; 9 bases are a match to TRBD2. CDR1 is ENHRY, CDR2 SYGVKD, per germline. V was pared by 2 bases and J by 8 bases, with 7 bases of the junction left unmatched. This CDR3 is 15 amino acids long. For the CDR3, the DNA is TGTGCCATCAGTGAGGGGCGGGAGGGCCTGGATGAGCAGTTCTTC. Translation gives CAISEGREGLDEQFF.

The rearrangement links TRBV2 to TRBJ2-4; 11 bases are a match to TRBD2. The CDR3 totals 14 residues. The germline V gene has CDR1 SNHLY and CDR2 FYNNEI. The V segment lost 0 bases and the J segment 11 bases; nucleotides outside the gene matches: 3. The CDR3 DNA reads as TGTGCCAGCAGTGAAGCACTAGCGGGGGCGGTTCAGTACTTC. This codes for CASSEALAGAVQYF.

The V and J genes are TRBV19 and TRBJ2-1; D not resolved. The CDR3 loop spans 16 amino acids. CDR1 LNHDA and CDR2 SQIVND come from the germline V gene (reference sequence). V was pared by 3 bases and J by 8 bases, with 20 bases between. CDR3 residues: CASSMGLSRSLDEQFF. DNA for the CDR3: TGTGCCAGTAGTATGGGTCTTAGTCGGTCCCTAGATGAGCAGTTCTTC.

This clone has just a few counts. This chain links TRBV29-1 with TRBJ2-1; 7 bases line up with TRBD2. V was clipped by 6 bases and J by 2 bases; unmatched bases: 7. Germline lookup yields CDR1 SQVTM and CDR2 ANQGSEA. The length of the CDR3 is 14 residues. The CDR3 protein is CSVSGGAAYNEQFF. The CDR3 bases are TGCAGCGTCTCGGGGGGAGCGGCCTACAATGAGCAGTTCTTC.

Details on this clone: A read error may produce the germline difference seen at one junction end. The CDR3 loop is CASSSTTLRDPSTDTQYF. CDR3 in DNA: TGTGCTAGCAGCTCTACCACGTTGCGGGACCCCAGCACAGATACGCAGTATTTT. The chain has TRBV7-7 and TRBJ2-3; perhaps TRBD2 as D (6 bases). Germline values: CDR1 SSHAT, CDR2 FNYEAQ (reference sequence). The CDR3 runs 18 residues.

This chain uses TRBV5-4 with TRBJ1-1, with unresolved D. The V end lost 0 bases, the J end lost 4 bases, and 10 bases lay between the germline ends. This CDR3 comprises 14 residues. CDR1 is SGHNT and CDR2 is YYREEE in the germline V gene (reference sequence). The CDR3 nucleotides read TGTGCCAGCAGCTTGGCCGGGGTAATCACTGAAGCTTTCTTT. Protein: CASSLAGVITEAFF.

The CDR3 loop is CASGGSSPLHF. The CDR3 nucleotides are TGTGCCAGCGGGGGGAGTTCACCCCTCCACTTT. This chain links TRBV7-9 with TRBJ1-6; the D gene is possibly TRBD1 (5 bases). Germline CDR1 reads SEHNR; CDR2 reads FQNEAQ (reference sequence). The ends were cut back, 8 bases at V and 9 bases at J, with 8 bases in the middle. The CDR3 runs 11 residues. Combining the CDR3 with reference TRBV7-9 and TRBJ1-6 gives the whole variable domain DTGVSQNPRHKITKRGQNVTFRCDPISEHNRLYWYRQTLGQGPEFLTYFQNEAQLEKSRLLSDRFSAERPKGSFSTLEIQRTEQGDSAMYLCASGGSSPLHFGNGTRLTVT.

This clone was counted a few times. CDR3 protein: CASSQGRGSRTDTQYF. The CDR3 bases are TGCGCCAGCAGCCAAGGGCGGGGCAGTCGCACAGATACGCAGTATTTT. J is TRBJ2-3 and V is TRBV4-3, with a possible D match to TRBD2 (6 bases). V lost 1 base and J 1 base, leaving 12 bases between the germline ends. CDR3 length equals 16 residues. CDR1 and CDR2 (germline): LGHNA, YSLEER.

This chain links TRBV5-1 with TRBJ2-7; 9 bases align to TRBD2. J was trimmed by 5 bases and V by 0 bases; bases with no gene match: 9. CDR3 length: 16 residues. Germline-derived CDR1 and CDR2 are SGHRS and YFSETQ. CDR3 region: CASSLALREGVDEQYF. CDR3 in DNA: TGCGCCAGCAGCTTGGCCCTGCGGGAGGGGGTCGACGAGCAGTACTTC.